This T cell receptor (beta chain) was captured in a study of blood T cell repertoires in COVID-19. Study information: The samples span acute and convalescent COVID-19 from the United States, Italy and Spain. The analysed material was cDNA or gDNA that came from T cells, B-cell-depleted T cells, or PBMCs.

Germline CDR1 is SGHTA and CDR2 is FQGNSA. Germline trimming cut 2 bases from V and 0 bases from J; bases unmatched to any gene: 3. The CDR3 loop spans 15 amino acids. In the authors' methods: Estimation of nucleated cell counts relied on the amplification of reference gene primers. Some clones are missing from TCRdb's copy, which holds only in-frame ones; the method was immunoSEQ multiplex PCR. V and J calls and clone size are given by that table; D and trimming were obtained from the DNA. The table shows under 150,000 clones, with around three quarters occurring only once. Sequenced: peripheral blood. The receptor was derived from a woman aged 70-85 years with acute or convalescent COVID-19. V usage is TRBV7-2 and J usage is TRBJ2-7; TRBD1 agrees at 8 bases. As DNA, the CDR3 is TGTGCCAGCAGCTTAATACAGGGGGTCTCCTACGAGCAGTACTTC. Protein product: CASSLIQGVSYEQYF.